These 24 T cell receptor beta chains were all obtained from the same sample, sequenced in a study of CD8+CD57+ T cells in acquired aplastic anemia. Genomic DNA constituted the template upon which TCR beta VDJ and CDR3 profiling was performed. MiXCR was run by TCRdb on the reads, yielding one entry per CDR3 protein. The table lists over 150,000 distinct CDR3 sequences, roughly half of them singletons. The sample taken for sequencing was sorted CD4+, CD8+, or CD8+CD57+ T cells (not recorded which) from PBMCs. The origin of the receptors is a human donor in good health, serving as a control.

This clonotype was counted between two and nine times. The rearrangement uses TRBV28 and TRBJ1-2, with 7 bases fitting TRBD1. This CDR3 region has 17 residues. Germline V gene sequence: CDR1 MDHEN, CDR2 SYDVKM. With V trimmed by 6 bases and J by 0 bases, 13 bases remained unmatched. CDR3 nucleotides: TGTGCCAGCAGAACAACGGGGCAGGGGGGACCTAACTATGGCTACACCTTC. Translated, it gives CASRTTGQGGPNYGYTF.

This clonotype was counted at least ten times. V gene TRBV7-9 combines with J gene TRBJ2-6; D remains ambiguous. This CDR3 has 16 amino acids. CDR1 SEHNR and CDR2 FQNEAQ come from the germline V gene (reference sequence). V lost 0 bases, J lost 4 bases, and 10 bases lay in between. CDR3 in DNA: TGTGCCAGCAGCTTAGCGGGTAGCTACGGGGCCAACGTCCTGACTTTC. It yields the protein CASSLAGSYGANVLTF.

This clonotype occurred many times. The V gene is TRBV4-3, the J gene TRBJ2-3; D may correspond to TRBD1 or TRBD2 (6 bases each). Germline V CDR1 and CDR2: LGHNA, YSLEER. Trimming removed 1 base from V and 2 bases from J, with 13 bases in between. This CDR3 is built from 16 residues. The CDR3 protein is CASSQARGASTDTQYF. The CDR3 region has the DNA TGCGCCAGCAGCCAAGCAAGGGGGGCCTCCACAGATACGCAGTATTTT.

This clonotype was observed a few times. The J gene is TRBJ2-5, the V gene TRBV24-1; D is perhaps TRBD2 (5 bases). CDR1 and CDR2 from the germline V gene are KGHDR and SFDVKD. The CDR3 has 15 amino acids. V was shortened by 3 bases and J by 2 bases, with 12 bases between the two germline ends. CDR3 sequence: CATSDGSEGQETQYF. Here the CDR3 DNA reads TGTGCCACCAGTGATGGGTCTGAGGGACAAGAGACCCAGTACTTC.

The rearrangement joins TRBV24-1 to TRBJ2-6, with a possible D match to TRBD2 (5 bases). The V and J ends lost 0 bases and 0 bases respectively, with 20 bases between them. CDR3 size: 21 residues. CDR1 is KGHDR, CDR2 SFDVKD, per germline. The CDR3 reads CATSDLRGVPGLCSGANVLTF. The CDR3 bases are TGTGCCACCAGTGATTTGCGGGGAGTCCCCGGGCTGTGCTCTGGGGCCAACGTCCTGACTTTC.

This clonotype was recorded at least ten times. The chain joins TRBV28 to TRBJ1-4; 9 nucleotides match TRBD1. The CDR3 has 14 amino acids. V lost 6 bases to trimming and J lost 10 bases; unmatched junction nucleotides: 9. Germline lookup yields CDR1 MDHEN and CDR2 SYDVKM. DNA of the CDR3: TGTGCCAGCAGCCGTCCGGGACAGGGTGGAAAACTGTTTTTT. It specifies CASSRPGQGGKLFF.

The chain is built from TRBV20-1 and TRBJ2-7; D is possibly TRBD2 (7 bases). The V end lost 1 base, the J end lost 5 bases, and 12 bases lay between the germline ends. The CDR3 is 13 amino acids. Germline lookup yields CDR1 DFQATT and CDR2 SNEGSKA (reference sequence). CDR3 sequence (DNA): TGCAGTGCTAGAGCGGGGGGCGATCACGAGCAGTACTTC. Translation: CSARAGGDHEQYF.

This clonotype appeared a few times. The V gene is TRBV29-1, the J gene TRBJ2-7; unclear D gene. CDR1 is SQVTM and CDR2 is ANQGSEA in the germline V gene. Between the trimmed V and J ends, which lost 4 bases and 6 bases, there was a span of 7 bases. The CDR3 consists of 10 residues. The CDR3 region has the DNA TGCAGCGTTGTTCTCGGCGAGCAGTACTTC. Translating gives CSVVLGEQYF.

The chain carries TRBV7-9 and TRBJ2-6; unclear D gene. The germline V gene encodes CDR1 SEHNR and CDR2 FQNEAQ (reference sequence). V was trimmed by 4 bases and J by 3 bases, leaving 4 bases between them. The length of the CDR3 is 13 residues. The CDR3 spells CASSSSGANVLTF. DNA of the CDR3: TGTGCCAGCAGCTCGAGTGGGGCCAACGTCCTGACTTTC.

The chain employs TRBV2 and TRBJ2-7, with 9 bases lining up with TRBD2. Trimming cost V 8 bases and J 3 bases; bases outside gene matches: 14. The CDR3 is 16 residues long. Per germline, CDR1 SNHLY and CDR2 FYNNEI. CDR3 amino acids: CASLKDGGGALYEQYF. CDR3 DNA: TGTGCCAGCTTAAAGGATGGCGGGGGGGCCCTCTACGAGCAGTACTTC. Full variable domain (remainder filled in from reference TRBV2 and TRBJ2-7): EPEVTQTPSHQVTQMGQEVILRCVPISNHLYFYWYRQILGQKVEFLVSFYNNEISEKSEIFDDQFSVERPDGSNFTLKIRSTKLEDSAMYFCASLKDGGGALYEQYFGPGTRLTVT.

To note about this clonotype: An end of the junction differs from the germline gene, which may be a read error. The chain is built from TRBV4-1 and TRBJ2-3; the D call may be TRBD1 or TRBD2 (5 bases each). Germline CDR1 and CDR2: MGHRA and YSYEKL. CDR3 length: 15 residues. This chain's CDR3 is CASSQDGRESDAQYF. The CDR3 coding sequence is TGTGCCAGCAGCCAAGACGGCAGGGAGTCAGATGCGCAGTATTTT.

Written as DNA, the CDR3 is TGTGCCAGCAGCCCCGAGGGACAGGGGGGGAAGACCCAGTACTTC. This sequence encodes CASSPEGQGGKTQYF. V is TRBV7-9 and J is TRBJ2-5; 11 bases line up with TRBD1. The V gene end was trimmed by 5 bases and the J gene end by 6 bases; junction bases not matched to a gene: 8. Germline assignment: CDR1 SEHNR and CDR2 FQNEAQ (reference sequence). The CDR3 runs 15 residues.

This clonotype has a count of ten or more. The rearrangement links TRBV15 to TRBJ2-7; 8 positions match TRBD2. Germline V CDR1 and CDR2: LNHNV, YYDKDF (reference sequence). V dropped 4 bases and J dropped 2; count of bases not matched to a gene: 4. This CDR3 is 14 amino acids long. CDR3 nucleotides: TGTGCCACCAGCAAACGGGGGGGGACCTACGAGCAGTACTTC. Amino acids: CATSKRGGTYEQYF.

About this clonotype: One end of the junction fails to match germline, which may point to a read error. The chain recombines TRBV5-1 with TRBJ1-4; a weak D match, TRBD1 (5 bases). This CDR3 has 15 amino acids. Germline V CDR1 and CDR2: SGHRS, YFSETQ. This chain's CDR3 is CASSLARGANEELFF. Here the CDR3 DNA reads TGCGCCAGCAGCTTGGCGAGGGGAGCTAATGAAGAACTGTTTTTT.

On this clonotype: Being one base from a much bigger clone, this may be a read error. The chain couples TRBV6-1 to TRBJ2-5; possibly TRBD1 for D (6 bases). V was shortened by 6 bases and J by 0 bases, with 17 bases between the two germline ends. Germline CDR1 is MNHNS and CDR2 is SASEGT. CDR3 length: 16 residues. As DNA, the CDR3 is TGTGCCAGCAGCCACCACAGGACAGCTCACCAAGAGACCCAGTACTTC. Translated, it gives CASSHHRTAHQETQYF.

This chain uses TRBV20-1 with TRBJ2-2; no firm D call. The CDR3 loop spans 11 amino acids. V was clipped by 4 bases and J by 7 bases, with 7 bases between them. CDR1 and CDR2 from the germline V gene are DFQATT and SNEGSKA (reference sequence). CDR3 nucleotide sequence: TGCAGTGCTATGGGTATCGGGGAGCTGTTTTTT. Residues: CSAMGIGELFF.

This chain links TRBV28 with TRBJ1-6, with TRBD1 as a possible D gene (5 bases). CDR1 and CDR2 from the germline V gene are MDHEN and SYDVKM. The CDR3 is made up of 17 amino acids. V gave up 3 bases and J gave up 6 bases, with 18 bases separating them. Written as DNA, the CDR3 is TGTGCCAGCAGTTTTCAAAGGACGGGGGGAAGTAATTCACCCCTCCACTTT. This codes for CASSFQRTGGSNSPLHF.

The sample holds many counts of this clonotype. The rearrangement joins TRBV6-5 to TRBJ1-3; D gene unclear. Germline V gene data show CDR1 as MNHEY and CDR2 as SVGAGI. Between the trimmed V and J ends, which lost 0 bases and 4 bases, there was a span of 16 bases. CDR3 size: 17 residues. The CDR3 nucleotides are TGTGCCAGCAGTTACTCGAGTGCGGTGGGCTCGGGAAACACCATATATTTT. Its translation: CASSYSSAVGSGNTIYF.

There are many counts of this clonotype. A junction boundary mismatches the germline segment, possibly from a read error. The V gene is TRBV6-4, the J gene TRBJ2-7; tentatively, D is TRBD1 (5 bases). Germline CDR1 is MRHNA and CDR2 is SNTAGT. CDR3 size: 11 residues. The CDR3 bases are TGTGCCAGCCGTGAGCAGGGTGGGCAGTACTTC. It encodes CASREQGGQYF.

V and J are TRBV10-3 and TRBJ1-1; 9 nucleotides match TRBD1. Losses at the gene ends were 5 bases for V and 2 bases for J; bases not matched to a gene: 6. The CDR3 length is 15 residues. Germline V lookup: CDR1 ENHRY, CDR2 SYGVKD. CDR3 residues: CAISLRTGENTEAFF. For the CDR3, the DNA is TGTGCCATCAGTTTGAGGACAGGGGAAAACACTGAAGCTTTCTTT.

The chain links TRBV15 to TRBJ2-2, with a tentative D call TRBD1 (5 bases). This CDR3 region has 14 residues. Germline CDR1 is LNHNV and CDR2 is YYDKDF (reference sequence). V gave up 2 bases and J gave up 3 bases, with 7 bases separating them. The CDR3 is CATSRQGHTGELFF. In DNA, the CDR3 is TGTGCCACCAGCAGACAGGGTCACACCGGGGAGCTGTTTTTT.

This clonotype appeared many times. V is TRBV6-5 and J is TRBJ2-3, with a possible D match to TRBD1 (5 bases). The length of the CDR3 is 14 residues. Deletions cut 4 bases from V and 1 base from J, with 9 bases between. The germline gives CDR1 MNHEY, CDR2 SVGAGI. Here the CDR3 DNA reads TGTGCCAGCAGTTTCCAGGGTGGCACAGATACGCAGTATTTT. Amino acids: CASSFQGGTDTQYF.

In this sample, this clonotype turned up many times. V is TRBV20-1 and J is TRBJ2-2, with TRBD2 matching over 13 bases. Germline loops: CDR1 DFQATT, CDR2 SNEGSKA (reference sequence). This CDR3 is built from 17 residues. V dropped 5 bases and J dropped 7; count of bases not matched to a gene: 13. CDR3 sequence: CSARSGTSGTWGGELFF. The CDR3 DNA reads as TGCAGTGCTCGCTCCGGGACTAGCGGGACTTGGGGCGGGGAGCTGTTTTTT.

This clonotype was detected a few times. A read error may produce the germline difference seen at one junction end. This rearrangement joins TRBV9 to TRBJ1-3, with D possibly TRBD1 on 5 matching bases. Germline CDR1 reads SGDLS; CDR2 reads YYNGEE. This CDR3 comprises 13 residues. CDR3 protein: CASSEGTGGTVYF. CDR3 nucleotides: TGTGCCAGTAGCGAGGGGACTGGCGGCACCGTATATTTT. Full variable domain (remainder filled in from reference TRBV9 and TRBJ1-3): DSGVTQTPKHLITATGQRVTLRCSPRSGDLSVYWYQQSLDQGLQFLIQYYNGEERAKGNILERFSAQQFPDLHSELNLSSLELGDSALYFCASSEGTGGTVYFGEGSWLTVV.